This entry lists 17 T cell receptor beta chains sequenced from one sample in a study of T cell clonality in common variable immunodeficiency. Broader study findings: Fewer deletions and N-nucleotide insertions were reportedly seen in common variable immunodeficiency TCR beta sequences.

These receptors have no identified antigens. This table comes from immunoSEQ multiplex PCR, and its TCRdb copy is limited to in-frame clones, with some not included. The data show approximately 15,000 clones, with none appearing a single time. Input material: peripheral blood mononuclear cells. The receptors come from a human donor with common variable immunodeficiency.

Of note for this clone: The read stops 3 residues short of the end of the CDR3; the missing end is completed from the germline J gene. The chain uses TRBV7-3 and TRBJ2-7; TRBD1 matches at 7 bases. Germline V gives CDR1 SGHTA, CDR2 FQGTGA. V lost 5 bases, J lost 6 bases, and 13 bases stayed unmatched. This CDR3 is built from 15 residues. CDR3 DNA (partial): TGTGCCAGCAGCCCCGCCGGGACAGCTTGGGGCGAG. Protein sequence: CASSPAGTAWGE. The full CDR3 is CASSPAGTAWGEQYF.

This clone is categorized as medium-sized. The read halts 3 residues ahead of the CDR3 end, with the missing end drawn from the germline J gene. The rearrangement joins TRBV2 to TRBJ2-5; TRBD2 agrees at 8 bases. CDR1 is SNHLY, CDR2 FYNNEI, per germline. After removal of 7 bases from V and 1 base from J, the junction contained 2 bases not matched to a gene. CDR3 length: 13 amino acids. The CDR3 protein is CASIAGTQETQYF. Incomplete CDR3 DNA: TGTGCCAGCATAGCGGGGACCCAAGAGACC.

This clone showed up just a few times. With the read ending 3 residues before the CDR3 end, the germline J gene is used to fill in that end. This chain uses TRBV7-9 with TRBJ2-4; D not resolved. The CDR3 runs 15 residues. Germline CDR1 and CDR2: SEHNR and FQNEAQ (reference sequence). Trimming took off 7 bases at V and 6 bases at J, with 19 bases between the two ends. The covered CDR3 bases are TGTGCCAGCACCCATACCACTTACCCCATAAACATT. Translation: CASTHTTYPINI. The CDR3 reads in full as CASTHTTYPINIQYF.

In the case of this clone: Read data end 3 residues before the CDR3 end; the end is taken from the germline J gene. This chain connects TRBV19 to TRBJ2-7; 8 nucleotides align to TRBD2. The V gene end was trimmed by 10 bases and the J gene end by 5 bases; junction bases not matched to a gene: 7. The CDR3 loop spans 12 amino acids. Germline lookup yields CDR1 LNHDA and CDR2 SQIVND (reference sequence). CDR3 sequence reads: CATLRGGDEQYF. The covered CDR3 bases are TGTGCCACCTTACGGGGGGGGGACGAG.

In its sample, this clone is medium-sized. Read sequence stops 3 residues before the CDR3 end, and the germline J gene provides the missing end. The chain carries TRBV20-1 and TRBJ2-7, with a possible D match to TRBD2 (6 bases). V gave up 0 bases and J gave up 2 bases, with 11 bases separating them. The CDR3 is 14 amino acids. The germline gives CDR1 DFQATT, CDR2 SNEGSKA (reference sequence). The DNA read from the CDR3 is TGCAGTGCTAGAGATGATGCGGGGCCCTACGAG. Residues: CSARDDAGPYE. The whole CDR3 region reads CSARDDAGPYEQYF.

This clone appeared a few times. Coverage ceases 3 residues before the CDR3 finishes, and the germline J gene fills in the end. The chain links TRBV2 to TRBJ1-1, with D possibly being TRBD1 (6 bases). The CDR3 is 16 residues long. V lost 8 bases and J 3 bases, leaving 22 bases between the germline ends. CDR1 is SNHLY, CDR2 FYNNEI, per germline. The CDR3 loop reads CASVTDQQGRDTEAFF. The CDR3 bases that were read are TGTGCCAGCGTCACCGACCAACAGGGTCGCGACACTGAA. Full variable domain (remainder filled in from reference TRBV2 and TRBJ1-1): EPEVTQTPSHQVTQMGQEVILRCVPISNHLYFYWYRQILGQKVEFLVSFYNNEISEKSEIFDDQFSVERPDGSNFTLKIRSTKLEDSAMYFCASVTDQQGRDTEAFFGQGTRLTVV.

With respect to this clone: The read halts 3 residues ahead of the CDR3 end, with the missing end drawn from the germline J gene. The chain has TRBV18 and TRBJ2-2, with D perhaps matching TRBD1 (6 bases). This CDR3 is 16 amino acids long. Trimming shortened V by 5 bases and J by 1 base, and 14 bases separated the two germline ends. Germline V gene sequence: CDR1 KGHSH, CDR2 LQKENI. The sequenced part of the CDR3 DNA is TGTGCCAGCTCATTCCCCGGGACACGGAACACCGGGGAG. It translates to CASSFPGTRNTGE. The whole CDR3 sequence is CASSFPGTRNTGELFF.

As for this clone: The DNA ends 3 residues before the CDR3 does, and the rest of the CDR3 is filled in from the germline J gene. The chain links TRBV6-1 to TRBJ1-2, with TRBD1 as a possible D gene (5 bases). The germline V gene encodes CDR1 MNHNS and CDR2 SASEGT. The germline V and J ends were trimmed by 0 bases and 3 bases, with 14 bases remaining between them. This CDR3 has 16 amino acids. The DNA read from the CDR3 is TGTGCCAGCAGTGAAGCAAAAGAGGGCAGGGACTATGGC. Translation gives CASSEAKEGRDYG. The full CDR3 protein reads CASSEAKEGRDYGYTF.

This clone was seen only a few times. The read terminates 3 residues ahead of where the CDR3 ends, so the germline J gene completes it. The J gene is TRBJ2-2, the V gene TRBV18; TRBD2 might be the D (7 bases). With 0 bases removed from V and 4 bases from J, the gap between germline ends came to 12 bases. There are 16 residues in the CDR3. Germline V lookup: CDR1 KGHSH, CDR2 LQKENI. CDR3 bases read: TGTGCCAGCTCACCACCGGGGGGGCTCGGCACCGGGGAG. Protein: CASSPPGGLGTGE. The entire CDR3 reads CASSPPGGLGTGELFF.

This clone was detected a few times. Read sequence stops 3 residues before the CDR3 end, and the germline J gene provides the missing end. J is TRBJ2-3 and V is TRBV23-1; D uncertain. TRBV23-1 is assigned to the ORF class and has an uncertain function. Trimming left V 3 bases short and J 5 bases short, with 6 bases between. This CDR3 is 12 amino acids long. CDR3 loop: CASSHVVDTQYF. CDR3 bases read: TGCGCCAGCAGTCACGTTGTAGATACG.

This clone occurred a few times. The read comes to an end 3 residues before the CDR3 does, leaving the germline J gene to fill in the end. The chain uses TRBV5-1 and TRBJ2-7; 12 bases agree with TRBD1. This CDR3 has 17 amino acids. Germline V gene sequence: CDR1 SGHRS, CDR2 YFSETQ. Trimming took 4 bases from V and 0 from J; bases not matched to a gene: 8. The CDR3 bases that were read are TGCGCCAGCAGCCCGGGGACAGGGGGCTGGAGCTCCTACGAG. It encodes CASSPGTGGWSSYE. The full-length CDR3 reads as CASSPGTGGWSSYEQYF.

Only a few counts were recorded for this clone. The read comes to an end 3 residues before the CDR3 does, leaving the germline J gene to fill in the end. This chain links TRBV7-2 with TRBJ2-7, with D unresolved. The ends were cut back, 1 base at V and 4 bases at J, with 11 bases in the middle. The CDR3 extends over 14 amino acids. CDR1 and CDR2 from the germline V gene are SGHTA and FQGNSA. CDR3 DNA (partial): TGTGCCAGCAGCTTAGATTTTGCAGATTACGAG. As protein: CASSLDFADYE. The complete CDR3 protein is CASSLDFADYEQYF.

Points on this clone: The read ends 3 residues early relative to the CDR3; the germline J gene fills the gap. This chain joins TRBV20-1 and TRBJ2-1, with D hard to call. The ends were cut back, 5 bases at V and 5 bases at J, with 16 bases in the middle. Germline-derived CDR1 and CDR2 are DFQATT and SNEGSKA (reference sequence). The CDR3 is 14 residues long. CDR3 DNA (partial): TGCAGTGCTTCCGTTTTGGGCCCTAACAATGAG. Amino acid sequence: CSASVLGPNNE. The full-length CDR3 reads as CSASVLGPNNEQFF.

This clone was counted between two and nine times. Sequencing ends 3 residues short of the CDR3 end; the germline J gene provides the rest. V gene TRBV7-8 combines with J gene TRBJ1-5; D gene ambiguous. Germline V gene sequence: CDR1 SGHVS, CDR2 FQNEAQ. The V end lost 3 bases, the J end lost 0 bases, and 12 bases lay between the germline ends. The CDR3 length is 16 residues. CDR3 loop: CASSLQRVYSNQPQHF. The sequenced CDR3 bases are TGTGCCAGCAGCTTGCAAAGGGTATATAGCAATCAGCCC.

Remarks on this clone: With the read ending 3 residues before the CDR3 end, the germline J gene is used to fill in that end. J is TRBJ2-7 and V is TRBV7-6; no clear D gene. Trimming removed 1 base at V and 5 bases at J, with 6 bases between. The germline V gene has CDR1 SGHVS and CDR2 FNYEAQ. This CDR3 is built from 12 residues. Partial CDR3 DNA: TGTGCCAGCAGCTTAGTAACAGACGAG. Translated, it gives CASSLVTDE. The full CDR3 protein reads CASSLVTDEQYF.

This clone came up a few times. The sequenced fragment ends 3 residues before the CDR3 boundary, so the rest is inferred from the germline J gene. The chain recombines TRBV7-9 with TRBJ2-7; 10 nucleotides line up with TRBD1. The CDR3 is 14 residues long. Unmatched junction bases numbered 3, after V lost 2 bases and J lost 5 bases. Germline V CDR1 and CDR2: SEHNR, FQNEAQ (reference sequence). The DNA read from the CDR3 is TGTGCCAGCAGCTTACGAGGACAGGGGGACGAG. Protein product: CASSLRGQGDE. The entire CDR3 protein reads CASSLRGQGDEQYF.

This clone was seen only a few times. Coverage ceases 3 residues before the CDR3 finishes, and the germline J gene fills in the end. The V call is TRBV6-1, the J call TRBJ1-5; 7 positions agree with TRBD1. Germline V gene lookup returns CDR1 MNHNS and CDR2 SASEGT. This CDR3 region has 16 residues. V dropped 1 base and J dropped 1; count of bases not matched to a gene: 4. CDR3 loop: CASSEVPGGSNQPQHF. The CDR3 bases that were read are TGTGCCAGCAGTGAAGTCCCAGGGGGGAGCAATCAGCCC.